The 7 T cell receptor beta chains below all came from one sample that was sequenced in a study of blood T cell repertoires in COVID-19. TCRdb's table, derived via immunoSEQ multiplex PCR, lists solely in-frame clones and lacks some. Among roughly 400,000 clones listed, 89% were seen once. The sample comprised PBMCs or T cells enriched from blood (not recorded which). These receptors all come from a woman aged 25 to 39 who had recovered from COVID-19.

The J gene is TRBJ2-3, the V gene TRBV7-6; 10 bases are shared with TRBD2. CDR1 and CDR2 from the germline V gene are SGHVS and FNYEAQ. The CDR3 runs 16 residues. V lost 4 bases, J lost 4 bases, and 8 bases stayed unmatched. The CDR3 loop reads CASSSYQREGADTQYF. CDR3 nucleotide sequence: TGTGCCAGCAGCTCCTACCAGCGGGAGGGCGCAGATACGCAGTATTTT.

This chain uses TRBV25-1 with TRBJ1-2; no definite D call. The CDR3 totals 12 residues. V lost 6 bases and J 4 bases, leaving 9 bases between the germline ends. Germline CDR1 and CDR2: MGHDK and SYGVNS. The CDR3 region is CASSETVYGYTF. The CDR3 DNA reads TGTGCCAGCAGCGAAACGGTCTATGGCTACACCTTC.

This chain uses TRBV10-3 with TRBJ1-2; D uncertain. Germline CDR1 and CDR2: ENHRY and SYGVKD. Trimming took off 2 bases at V and 5 bases at J, with 9 bases between the two ends. The CDR3 is 13 residues long. CDR3: CAISEMTGYGYTF. The CDR3 DNA reads as TGTGCCATCAGTGAGATGACTGGATATGGCTACACCTTC.

The chain carries TRBV11-1 and TRBJ2-1, with D possibly being TRBD1 (6 bases). This CDR3 comprises 13 residues. Germline CDR1 SGHAT, CDR2 FQDESV (reference sequence). V was trimmed by 1 base and J by 10 bases, leaving 11 bases between them. CDR3 residues: CASSLDRVGEQFF. In DNA, the CDR3 is TGTGCCAGCAGCTTAGACAGGGTTGGGGAGCAGTTCTTC.

V gene TRBV2 combines with J gene TRBJ1-2; D is unclear. This CDR3 region has 15 residues. CDR1 SNHLY and CDR2 FYNNEI come from the germline V gene. The ends were cut back, 2 bases at V and 3 bases at J, with 13 bases in the middle. CDR3 in DNA: TGTGCCAGCAGTGAACGCGCCGAATCGTACTATGGCTACACCTTC. Residues: CASSERAESYYGYTF.

The genes are TRBV10-1 and TRBJ1-2, with D possibly being TRBD1 (5 bases). The CDR3 runs to 15 residues. V was pared by 0 bases and J by 4 bases, with 12 bases between. In germline, CDR1 is WNHNN, CDR2 SYGVQD (reference sequence). CDR3 DNA: TGCGCCAGCAGTGAGTCTATGAGGACACGCTATGGCTACACCTTC. It specifies CASSESMRTRYGYTF.

CDR3 region: CASSFNRDRGKNTEAFF. The CDR3 DNA follows: TGTGCCAGCAGCTTCAACCGGGACAGGGGGAAGAACACTGAAGCTTTCTTT. J is TRBJ1-1 and V is TRBV7-2, with TRBD1 matching over 11 bases. Germline loops: CDR1 SGHTA, CDR2 FQGNSA. J was trimmed by 1 base and V by 3 bases; bases with no gene match: 7. The CDR3 has 17 amino acids.